Shown below are 20 T cell receptor beta chains from a single sample sequenced in a study of post-analysis software for immune sequencing data. Study-wide results and caveats: Relative to controls, patients had roughly five TRBV segments at higher frequency, with TRBV5-6, TRBV5-1 and TRBV20-1 among these.

Prepared TCR beta cDNA libraries contained unique molecular identifiers. MiXCR, run by TCRdb on the PCR reads, gives a single entry per CDR3 protein. Among 170,000 or so distinct CDR3 sequences, approximately 28% were seen once, and the ten largest hold roughly 1.6%. These TCRs' antigens remain unknown. Specimen: blood. Receptor source: a girl aged 5-17 years with multiple sclerosis.

The gene calls are TRBV3-1 and TRBJ2-3, with 11 nucleotides matching TRBD2. V trimming: 4 bases; J trimming: 5 bases; junction bases outside the gene matches: 5. The V gene's germline CDR1 is LGHDT and CDR2 YNNKEL (reference sequence). There are 15 residues in the CDR3. Here the CDR3 reads CASSLLAGAGDTQYF. CDR3 sequence (DNA): TGTGCCAGCAGCCTACTAGCGGGAGCCGGAGATACGCAGTATTTT.

On this clonotype: Just one base apart from a much larger clone, this may be a read error. This chain connects TRBV11-2 to TRBJ2-7, with TRBD2 identical over 10 bases. In germline, CDR1 is SGHAT, CDR2 FQNNGV. V trimming: 3 bases; J trimming: 7 bases; junction bases outside the gene matches: 9. The CDR3 spans 15 residues. DNA of the CDR3: TGTGCCAGCAGCTTGGGACTAGCGATTTCCCATGAGCAGTACTTC. Encoded protein: CASSLGLAISHEQYF.

The chain is built from TRBV6-5 and TRBJ2-2; 7 positions match TRBD1. Germline V lookup: CDR1 MNHEY, CDR2 SVGAGI. The CDR3 length is 15 residues. The trim removed 5 bases at V and 5 bases at J, leaving 8 bases unmatched. CDR3 coding DNA: TGTGCCAGCAGTAAGAGGGGGCTGGGGACCGGGGAGCTGTTTTTT. It is translated as CASSKRGLGTGELFF.

On this clonotype: A read error is possible here, since a much larger clone lies one base away. Here the CDR3 DNA reads TGCACCAGCAGCTTGGGATGGGACTACCTCTCTGGGGCCAACGTCCTGACTTTC. This codes for CTSSLGWDYLSGANVLTF. The chain joins TRBV5-1 to TRBJ2-6; TRBD2 agrees at 7 bases. This CDR3 comprises 18 residues. CDR1 is SGHRS, CDR2 YFSETQ, per germline.

The CDR3 loop is CSVYFRDEQFF. CDR3 DNA sequence: TGCAGCGTGTATTTCAGGGATGAGCAGTTCTTC. This chain connects TRBV29-1 to TRBJ2-1, with a weak D call TRBD1 (5 bases). This CDR3 region has 11 residues. The V end lost 6 bases, the J end lost 8 bases, and 11 bases lay between the germline ends. Germline V gene sequence: CDR1 SQVTM, CDR2 ANQGSEA.

This clonotype has a handful of counts. The V and J genes are TRBV12-3 or TRBV12-4 and TRBJ1-1; 9 nucleotides agree with TRBD1. V shed 8 bases, J shed 4 bases, and the junction held 5 bases outside the gene matches. The CDR3 contains 13 residues. The CDR3 reads CASGRTGVTEAFF. CDR3 DNA sequence: TGTGCCAGCGGGCGGACAGGGGTCACTGAAGCTTTCTTT.

The gene calls are TRBV20-1 and TRBJ1-1, with no clear D. V lost 2 bases to trimming and J lost 1 base, with 5 bases between them. CDR1 and CDR2 (germline): DFQATT, SNEGSKA (reference sequence). The CDR3 runs 12 residues. CDR3 residues: CSARTGNTEAFF. The CDR3 DNA follows: TGCAGTGCTAGAACGGGGAACACTGAAGCTTTCTTT.

The rearrangement uses TRBV24-1 and TRBJ2-4; 9 positions agree with TRBD1. The end of the DNA fits TRBJ2-7 better, so the J call may be wrong. The CDR3 spans 12 residues. CDR1 and CDR2 (germline): KGHDR, SFDVKD. The CDR3 nucleotides are TGTGCCACCCTCTGGACAGGGGACGAGCAGTACTTC. Translated, it gives CATLWTGDEQYF.

This clonotype was counted ten times or more. The rearrangement joins TRBV20-1 to TRBJ2-7; 7 bases are shared with TRBD2. Germline assignment: CDR1 DFQATT and CDR2 SNEGSKA (reference sequence). V shed 0 bases and J 2 bases; nucleotides not matched to a gene: 7. The CDR3 is made up of 15 amino acids. DNA for the CDR3: TGCAGTGCTAGAGATTCGGGGGGTGGGGCCTACGAGCAGTACTTC. Residues: CSARDSGGGAYEQYF.

This clonotype occurred many times. This sequence joins TRBV15 and TRBJ2-1; TRBD2 matches 12 bases. Germline assignment: CDR1 LNHNV and CDR2 YYDKDF (reference sequence). With 1 base clipped from V and 7 bases from J, the junction kept 2 bases outside the gene matches. The CDR3 is 15 amino acids. The CDR3 region has the DNA TGTGCCACCAGCAGAGTGACTAGCGGGAGAAATGAGCAGTTCTTC. This gives the protein CATSRVTSGRNEQFF.

The rearrangement links TRBV3-1 to TRBJ1-2; 8 bases align to TRBD1. Germline V CDR1 and CDR2: LGHDT, YNNKEL (reference sequence). With V trimmed by 4 bases and J by 6 bases, 22 bases remained unmatched. This CDR3 is built from 19 residues. The CDR3 coding sequence is TGTGCCAGCAGCCTACAGCCTCGGACAGGGCTCGGAAAAAACCATGGCTACACCTTC. Translated: CASSLQPRTGLGKNHGYTF.

Many counts were recorded for this clonotype. The V call is TRBV6-6, the J call TRBJ1-2; 7 nucleotides agree with TRBD1. The J segment lost 6 bases and the V segment lost 6 bases, leaving 13 bases of the junction unmatched. CDR3 length equals 15 residues. In germline, CDR1 is MNHNY, CDR2 SVGAGI (reference sequence). For the CDR3, the DNA is TGTGCCAGCAGACTCTCTACAGGGGATGAAAATGGCTACACCTTC. As protein: CASRLSTGDENGYTF.

The chain recombines TRBV7-8 with TRBJ2-1, with D possibly TRBD2 on 5 matching bases. The CDR3 length is 15 residues. Germline-derived CDR1 and CDR2 are SGHVS and FQNEAQ. The ends were cut back, 5 bases at V and 6 bases at J, with 17 bases in the middle. CDR3 sequence: CASSPMGRDRNEQFF. The CDR3 DNA is TGTGCCAGCAGCCCCATGGGCCGGGATCGCAATGAGCAGTTCTTC.

The chain links TRBV2 to TRBJ2-7, with 10 nucleotides matching TRBD2. V was clipped by 3 bases and J by 0 bases; unmatched bases: 2. The germline V gene has CDR1 SNHLY and CDR2 FYNNEI. The CDR3 loop spans 15 amino acids. The CDR3 sequence is CASSDGTSASYEQYF. The CDR3 DNA sequence: TGTGCCAGCAGTGATGGGACTAGCGCCTCCTACGAGCAGTACTTC.

The V gene is TRBV12-3 or TRBV12-4, the J gene TRBJ2-3; unclear D gene. Trimming shortened V by 5 bases and J by 6 bases, and 15 bases separated the two germline ends. This CDR3 has 14 amino acids. As DNA, the CDR3 is TGTGCCAGCAGTCCCCACCTTGGGCCGGATACGCAGTATTTT. This gives the protein CASSPHLGPDTQYF.

This clonotype came up a few times. The V and J genes are TRBV12-3 or TRBV12-4 and TRBJ2-7; the D gene is possibly TRBD1 (6 bases). This CDR3 is 10 amino acids long. V was pared by 8 bases and J by 5 bases, with 7 bases between. This CDR3 is CASQGNEQYF. The CDR3 DNA sequence: TGTGCCAGCCAGGGGAACGAGCAGTACTTC.

The rearrangement uses TRBV27 and TRBJ2-1; D gene ambiguous. The V gene lost 2 bases and the J gene lost 9 bases, with 14 bases spanning the gap. CDR1 is MNHEY and CDR2 is SMNVEV in the germline V gene (reference sequence). The CDR3 length is 14 residues. The CDR3 spells CASSLVTENSEQFF. CDR3 in DNA: TGTGCCAGCAGTTTAGTTACCGAGAACAGTGAGCAGTTCTTC.

To note about this clonotype: A read error may explain this, as a much larger clone is one base away. The CDR3 DNA follows: TGCAGTGCTAGAGTGCTCCACTTGGGGGAGCAGTACTTC. It encodes CSARVLHLGEQYF. This chain links TRBV20-1 with TRBJ2-7; the D is unclear. Germline V CDR1 and CDR2: DFQATT, SNEGSKA (reference sequence). V was pared by 1 base and J by 7 bases, with 14 bases between. There are 13 residues in the CDR3.

The sample holds a few counts of this clonotype. The genes are TRBV28 and TRBJ1-2, with 10 bases fitting TRBD1. This CDR3 is built from 15 residues. Per germline, CDR1 MDHEN and CDR2 SYDVKM. With V trimmed by 6 bases and J by 3 bases, 7 bases remained unmatched. CDR3 amino acids: CASRIRTGGYYGYTF. CDR3 coding DNA: TGTGCCAGCAGAATCCGGACAGGGGGATACTATGGCTACACCTTC.

In its sample, this clonotype was seen many times. This chain links TRBV27 with TRBJ2-1, with D possibly TRBD2 on 5 matching bases. The CDR3 contains 12 residues. The ends were cut back, 8 bases at V and 6 bases at J, with 11 bases in the middle. CDR1 and CDR2 (germline): MNHEY, SMNVEV (reference sequence). The CDR3 DNA reads as TGTGCCAGCCGGACGGCGGGCAATGAGCAGTTCTTC. Translated, it gives CASRTAGNEQFF.